Listed below are T cell receptor beta chains from one sample, sequenced in a study of blood T cell repertoires in COVID-19. TCRdb's table, derived via immunoSEQ multiplex PCR, lists solely in-frame clones and lacks some. The data contain around 190,000 clones, around 83% of them singletons. Sequenced material: peripheral blood. These receptors originate from a woman aged 55-69 years with acute or convalescent COVID-19. Each CDR3 is given with its conserved first and last residue. D genes are given only for firm matches. Clone size is not always given. Where it is, it says once, few, many or a class for expanded clones.

D gene,clone size,V gene,J gene,CDR3 protein,CDR3 DNA
TRBD1,NA,TRBV9,TRBJ1-2,CASSVGQGGYGYTF,TGTGCCAGCAGCGTAGGACAGGGGGGCTATGGCTACACCTTC
NA,once,TRBV5-1,TRBJ1-1,CASSLGGGILNTEAFF,TGCGCCAGCAGCCTGGGCGGGGGTATCTTGAACACTGAAGCTTTCTTT
TRBD2,NA,TRBV25-1,TRBJ2-1,CASSEMGLGNEQFF,TGTGCCAGCAGTGAAATGGGACTAGGCAATGAGCAGTTCTTC
TRBD1,NA,TRBV3-1/TRBV3-2,TRBJ1-1,CASSQGLSGDRNTEAFF,TGTGCCAGCAGCCAAGGTCTCTCGGGGGACAGGAACACTGAAGCTTTCTTT
TRBD2,few,TRBV11-1,TRBJ2-1,CASSIGSSGSWNEQFF,TGTGCCAGCAGTATTGGGTCTAGCGGGTCTTGGAATGAGCAGTTCTTC
TRBD1,once,TRBV25-1,TRBJ1-1,CASRPTGGITEAFF,TGTGCCAGCAGACCTACAGGGGGCATCACTGAAGCTTTCTTT
NA,NA,TRBV6-4,TRBJ2-1,CASSEVLAGYNEQFF,TGTGCCAGCAGTGAGGTACTAGCAGGCTACAATGAGCAGTTCTTC
TRBD1,NA,TRBV28,TRBJ1-6,CASSLGVQGVYNSPLHF,TGTGCCAGCAGTTTAGGGGTACAGGGGGTCTATAATTCACCCCTCCACTTT
TRBD2,NA,TRBV10-3,TRBJ2-7,CAISEAGGSSYEQYF,TGTGCCATCAGTGAAGCGGGAGGGTCGTCCTACGAGCAGTACTTC
NA,NA,TRBV28,TRBJ1-1,CASSFKGGNTEAFF,TGTGCCAGCAGTTTCAAAGGGGGAAACACTGAAGCTTTCTTT
TRBD1,NA,TRBV9,TRBJ1-5,CASSPGQGLRNQPQHF,TGTGCCAGCAGCCCAGGACAGGGTCTAAGAAATCAGCCCCAGCATTTT
NA,NA,TRBV3-1/TRBV3-2,TRBJ1-3,CASSQSGLSGNTIYF,TGTGCCAGCAGCCAGTCAGGTCTCTCTGGAAACACCATATATTTT
NA,NA,TRBV5-4,TRBJ2-1,CASSLALLPYNEQFF,TGTGCCAGCAGCTTGGCACTATTACCTTACAATGAGCAGTTCTTC
NA,NA,TRBV10-3,TRBJ2-1,CAISESFGEGGHEQFF,TGTGCCATCAGTGAGTCGTTTGGGGAGGGGGGGCATGAGCAGTTCTTC
NA,NA,TRBV7-6,TRBJ2-7,CASSERLGRGEQYF,TGTGCCAGCAGCGAAAGACTAGGTAGAGGCGAGCAGTACTTC